One and the same sample provided the 13 T cell receptor beta chains below, sequenced in a study of blood T cell repertoires in COVID-19. Assay used: immunoSEQ multiplex PCR; TCRdb lists only in-frame clones, some missing. The table lists over 95,000 clones, around 85% of them singletons. Sequencing input: peripheral blood. The receptors were sampled from an older woman with COVID-19, enrolled during active disease.

This chain links TRBV5-1 with TRBJ1-5; TRBD1 agrees at 7 bases. The CDR3 sequence is 14 residues long. Germline assignment: CDR1 SGHRS and CDR2 YFSETQ. Unmatched junction bases numbered 4, after V lost 4 bases and J lost 3 bases. This CDR3 is CASSTTGINQPQHF. The CDR3 DNA is TGCGCCAGCAGCACGACAGGGATCAATCAGCCCCAGCATTTT.

This rearrangement joins TRBV5-3 to TRBJ2-1, with TRBD1 identical over 8 bases. TRBV5-3 is an open reading frame, and its role is uncertain. J gave up 8 bases and V 0 bases, and 7 bases lay outside the gene matches. The CDR3 has 15 residues. The CDR3 bases are TGTGCCAGAAGCTTGGGCTACAGGGGGTTCGATGAGCAGTTCTTC. Its translation: CARSLGYRGFDEQFF.

The rearrangement links TRBV29-1 to TRBJ2-2; TRBD1 matches 11 bases. Germline loops: CDR1 SQVTM, CDR2 ANQGSEA. V was pared by 7 bases and J by 4 bases, with 8 bases of the junction left unmatched. The CDR3 is made up of 15 amino acids. The DNA for the CDR3 is TGCAGCGCCCGAAGGGGGACAGGGGGCACCGGGGAGCTGTTTTTT. It yields the protein CSARRGTGGTGELFF.

DNA for the CDR3: TGTGCCAGCAGCAAGACAGGGAGGGAGACCCAGTACTTC. Amino acid sequence: CASSKTGRETQYF. The chain has TRBV12-3 or TRBV12-4 and TRBJ2-5, with D perhaps TRBD1 (7 bases). The V end was cut by 6 bases, the J end by 5 bases, with 13 bases between. The CDR3 loop spans 13 amino acids.

The V call is TRBV2, the J call TRBJ2-7, with a possible D match to TRBD1 (6 bases). Germline V gives CDR1 SNHLY, CDR2 FYNNEI. The CDR3 consists of 13 residues. The V gene lost 4 bases and the J gene lost 1 base, with 8 bases spanning the gap. CDR3 nucleotide sequence: TGTGCCAGCAGTGCAGGGGATTCCTACGAGCAGTACTTC. Amino acid sequence: CASSAGDSYEQYF. Combining the CDR3 with reference TRBV2 and TRBJ2-7 gives the whole variable domain EPEVTQTPSHQVTQMGQEVILRCVPISNHLYFYWYRQILGQKVEFLVSFYNNEISEKSEIFDDQFSVERPDGSNFTLKIRSTKLEDSAMYFCASSAGDSYEQYFGPGTRLTVT.

This sequence joins TRBV10-3 and TRBJ2-2; 9 bases are shared with TRBD1. Germline V lookup: CDR1 ENHRY, CDR2 SYGVKD. This CDR3 region has 16 residues. The V and J ends lost 4 bases and 1 base, in that order; junction bases with no gene match: 4. The CDR3 bases are TGTGCCATCAGTGGAAGGGACAGGGTGAACACCGGGGAGCTGTTTTTT. It is translated as CAISGRDRVNTGELFF.

CDR3 in amino acids: CASSVGNRDFTNSPLHF. CDR3 sequence (DNA): TGTGCCAGCAGCGTAGGAAACCGGGACTTTACTAATTCACCCCTCCACTTT. V gene TRBV9 combines with J gene TRBJ1-6; possibly TRBD1 for D (5 bases). This CDR3 has 17 residues. CDR1 is SGDLS and CDR2 is YYNGEE in the germline V gene. The V and J ends lost 0 bases and 6 bases respectively, with 16 bases between them.

This CDR3 is CASSLDRDTEAFF. In DNA, the CDR3 is TGTGCCAGCAGCTTAGACAGGGACACTGAAGCTTTCTTT. The chain carries TRBV11-2 and TRBJ1-1; possibly TRBD1 for D (5 bases). V was trimmed by 0 bases and J by 3 bases, leaving 5 bases between them. This CDR3 spans 13 amino acids. From germline, CDR1 is SGHAT and CDR2 FQNNGV.

V and J are TRBV7-6 and TRBJ2-2; tentatively, D is TRBD2 (5 bases). V was clipped by 1 base and J by 0 bases, with 9 bases between them. CDR1 is SGHVS, CDR2 FNYEAQ, per germline. This CDR3 comprises 16 residues. The CDR3 nucleotides read TGTGCCAGCAGCTTAGACGCGACTACGAACACCGGGGAGCTGTTTTTT. Its protein is CASSLDATTNTGELFF. Drawing the rest from reference TRBV7-6 and TRBJ2-2, the complete variable domain is GAGVSQSPRYKVTKRGQDVALRCDPISGHVSLYWYRQALGQGPEFLTYFNYEAQQDKSGLPNDRFSAERPEGSISTLTIQRTEQRDSAMYRCASSLDATTNTGELFFGEGSRLTVL.

This chain uses TRBV30 with TRBJ1-1; D may be TRBD1 (6 bases). Trimming stripped 1 base from V and 8 bases from J, with 20 bases between. Germline V CDR1 and CDR2: GTSNPN, SVGIG (reference sequence). This CDR3 contains 15 residues. For the CDR3, the DNA is TGTGCCTGGAGTGGGTCCAGGGCAGGGGAATCGGAAGCTTTCTTT. This gives the protein CAWSGSRAGESEAFF.

This clone has a handful of counts. Other nucleotide sequences from this sample produce the same CDR3. This chain uses TRBV5-1 with TRBJ2-6; the D is unclear. The CDR3 spans 14 residues. V shed 2 bases and J shed 4 bases, with 7 bases lying between them. Germline-derived CDR1 and CDR2 are SGHRS and YFSETQ. CDR3 in amino acids: CASSLTAGANVLTF. Written as DNA, the CDR3 is TGCGCCAGCAGCTTAACTGCGGGGGCCAACGTCCTGACTTTC. The whole variable domain, remainder taken from reference TRBV5-1 and TRBJ2-6, is KAGVTQTPRYLIKTRGQQVTLSCSPISGHRSVSWYQQTPGQGLQFLFEYFSETQRNKGNFPGRFSGRQFSNSRSEMNVSTLELGDSALYLCASSLTAGANVLTFGAGSRLTVL.

On this clone: One end of the junction is discordant with germline, which a read error may explain. The J gene is TRBJ2-6, the V gene TRBV7-8, with 12 bases identical to TRBD2. The CDR3 covers 17 residues. Germline-derived CDR1 and CDR2 are SGHVS and FQNEAQ. The CDR3 loop reads CASSPRLAGVGANVPTF. The CDR3 DNA is TGTGCCAGCAGCCCCCGACTAGCGGGGGTCGGGGCCAACGTCCCGACTTTC.

The chain uses TRBV5-1 and TRBJ2-7, with TRBD1 matching over 8 bases. V lost 5 bases and J lost 3; bases outside the gene matches: 7. Germline loops: CDR1 SGHRS, CDR2 YFSETQ. The CDR3 loop spans 14 amino acids. This CDR3 reads CASSLRQGFYEQYF. The DNA of the CDR3 is TGCGCCAGCAGTTTGAGACAGGGGTTCTACGAGCAGTACTTC.